These 19 T cell receptor beta chains were sequenced from one sample in a study of cytomegalovirus exposure and HLA in healthy donors. Libraries were prepared by immunoSEQ multiplex PCR; TCRdb keeps only in-frame clonotypes and omits some of them. The sample holds some 150,000 clones; approximately 86% are singletons and the top ten take 20% to 25%. Input material: PBMCs. Receptors originate from a man aged 18 to 30 in good health and CMV-seropositive.

The V gene is TRBV10-1, the J gene TRBJ2-7, with 7 bases fitting TRBD1. CDR1 is WNHNN, CDR2 SYGVQD, per germline (reference sequence). V shed 4 bases, J shed 4 bases, and the junction held 22 bases outside the gene matches. The CDR3 consists of 19 residues. The CDR3 DNA follows: TGCGCCAGCAGTGCCGGCTCTAGGGGGCGGGTCATCCACCCGTACGAGCAGTACTTC. Translated, it gives CASSAGSRGRVIHPYEQYF.

The chain employs TRBV6-5 and TRBJ2-1; 8 bases match TRBD2. This CDR3 is 12 amino acids long. Germline CDR1 is MNHEY and CDR2 is SVGAGI. The V and J ends lost 9 bases and 2 bases, in that order; junction bases with no gene match: 0. The CDR3: CASSGAYNEQFF. As DNA, the CDR3 is TGTGCCAGTAGCGGGGCCTACAATGAGCAGTTCTTC.

The chain is built from TRBV5-8 and TRBJ2-1, with TRBD2 matching over 8 bases. Germline CDR1 and CDR2: SGHTS and YDEGEE. V was pared by 0 bases and J by 14 bases, with 4 bases of the junction left unmatched. The CDR3 consists of 12 residues. For the CDR3, the DNA is TGTGCCAGCAGCTTGGTATTAGCGGGGAAGTTCTTC. Residues: CASSLVLAGKFF.

The V and J genes are TRBV6-4 and TRBJ1-5; 7 nucleotides line up with TRBD1. In germline, CDR1 is MRHNA, CDR2 SNTAGT. Trimming removed 2 bases from V and 3 bases from J; junction bases left unmatched: 1. CDR3 length: 14 residues. CDR3 amino acids: CASSDGTANQPQHF. In DNA, the CDR3 is TGTGCCAGCAGTGACGGGACAGCCAATCAGCCCCAGCATTTT.

This clone occurred a few times. V and J are TRBV7-9 and TRBJ1-1; TRBD1 agrees at 8 bases. Germline V gene data show CDR1 as SEHNR and CDR2 as FQNEAQ (reference sequence). The CDR3 sequence is 13 residues long. J was trimmed by 3 bases and V by 5 bases; bases with no gene match: 2. The CDR3 region is CASSPQGDTEAFF. In nucleotides, the CDR3 is TGTGCCAGCAGCCCACAGGGGGACACTGAAGCTTTCTTT.

The chain has TRBV6-5 and TRBJ1-2; 7 nucleotides align to TRBD1. The CDR3 has 15 amino acids. The V and J ends lost 6 bases and 4 bases, in that order; junction bases with no gene match: 11. Germline loops: CDR1 MNHEY, CDR2 SVGAGI. The CDR3 bases are TGTGCCAGCAGCCATGGACAGGCGAACTCCTATGGCTACACCTTC. It codes for CASSHGQANSYGYTF.

This chain links TRBV5-1 with TRBJ2-5; TRBD2 matches at 7 bases. V was clipped by 5 bases and J by 1 base; unmatched bases: 8. The CDR3 extends over 15 amino acids. Germline CDR1 and CDR2: SGHRS and YFSETQ. The CDR3 protein is CASRVNGGSQETQYF. CDR3 DNA sequence: TGCGCCAGCAGGGTCAACGGGGGGTCCCAAGAGACCCAGTACTTC.

The J gene is TRBJ2-7, the V gene TRBV30, with TRBD1 identical over 10 bases. The CDR3 covers 16 residues. In germline, CDR1 is GTSNPN, CDR2 SVGIG (reference sequence). The J segment lost 3 bases and the V segment lost 1 base, leaving 9 bases of the junction unmatched. The CDR3 sequence is CAWSAQLDRGNYEQYF. CDR3 nucleotide sequence: TGTGCCTGGAGTGCTCAACTGGACAGGGGGAACTACGAGCAGTACTTC.

This CDR3 is CASAHGLEDTQYF. The CDR3 region has the DNA TGCGCCAGCGCCCACGGCCTAGAAGATACGCAGTATTTT. The rearrangement joins TRBV5-1 to TRBJ2-3; D unresolved. The ends were cut back, 7 bases at V and 5 bases at J, with 14 bases in the middle. This CDR3 region has 13 residues. Germline CDR1 reads SGHRS; CDR2 reads YFSETQ.

J is TRBJ1-2 and V is TRBV18, with TRBD1 as a possible D gene (5 bases). The CDR3 runs 15 residues. V lost 1 base and J lost 3, with 12 bases in between. Per the germline V gene, CDR1 is KGHSH and CDR2 is LQKENI. The CDR3 reads CASSPRERDYYGYTF. Here the CDR3 DNA reads TGTGCCAGCTCACCACGGGAAAGGGACTACTATGGCTACACCTTC.

This rearrangement joins TRBV27 to TRBJ1-2; TRBD1 aligns across 8 bases. CDR3 length equals 14 residues. Germline V gives CDR1 MNHEY, CDR2 SMNVEV (reference sequence). With 6 bases clipped from V and 2 bases from J, the junction kept 5 bases outside the gene matches. Here the CDR3 reads CASSFRQGNYGYTF. CDR3 bases: TGTGCCAGCAGCTTCCGACAGGGGAACTATGGCTACACCTTC.

In this sample, this clone turned up once. V gene TRBV18 combines with J gene TRBJ2-7; D gene unclear. Trimming stripped 6 bases from V and 0 bases from J, with 9 bases between. This CDR3 has 13 amino acids. Germline V lookup: CDR1 KGHSH, CDR2 LQKENI. CDR3 nucleotide sequence: TGTGCCAGCTCGCCTGGCATCTCCTACGAGCAGTACTTC. This encodes CASSPGISYEQYF.

The CDR3 here is CASRGSRDSQETQYF. CDR3 nucleotide sequence: TGTGCCAGCAGGGGATCGAGGGACAGTCAAGAGACCCAGTACTTC. V is TRBV7-3 and J is TRBJ2-5; TRBD1 aligns across 7 bases. Per the germline V gene, CDR1 is SGHTA and CDR2 is FQGTGA. Trimming cost V 6 bases and J 2 bases; bases outside gene matches: 9. The CDR3 has 15 residues. Filled out from reference TRBV7-3 and TRBJ2-5, the complete variable domain reads GAGVSQTPSNKVTEKGKYVELRCDPISGHTALYWYRQSLGQGPEFLIYFQGTGAADDSGLPNDRFFAVRPEGSVSTLKIQRTERGDSAVYLCASRGSRDSQETQYFGPGTRLLVL.

The chain recombines TRBV9 with TRBJ1-5; D gene uncertain. Trimming took 4 bases from V and 4 from J, leaving 15 bases between them. The germline V gene encodes CDR1 SGDLS and CDR2 YYNGEE. The CDR3 sequence is 15 residues long. The CDR3 DNA sequence: TGTGCCAGCAGCCTAACGGGGAGGGAGAATCAGCCCCAGCATTTT. Translation gives CASSLTGRENQPQHF.

The chain employs TRBV9 and TRBJ2-1, with TRBD2 identical over 10 bases. Germline trimming cut 4 bases from V and 4 bases from J; bases unmatched to any gene: 20. Germline CDR1 and CDR2: SGDLS and YYNGEE. The CDR3 extends over 20 amino acids. CDR3 in DNA: TGTGCCAGCAGCCCTACCACTAGCGGGATCACCCCGGGGCTTTACAATGAGCAGTTCTTC. The encoded protein is CASSPTTSGITPGLYNEQFF.

This clone has only a few counts. The chain carries TRBV7-3 and TRBJ1-1, with a tentative D call TRBD1 (6 bases). CDR3 length: 13 residues. Trimming took off 5 bases at V and 7 bases at J, with 14 bases between the two ends. Germline V gene data show CDR1 as SGHTA and CDR2 as FQGTGA. Here the CDR3 DNA reads TGTGCCAGCAGCCCGACAGGTTCCCTTGAAGCTTTCTTT. As protein: CASSPTGSLEAFF.

V usage is TRBV7-2 and J usage is TRBJ2-7; the match to TRBD2 covers 10 bases. The CDR3 is 15 amino acids. CDR1 is SGHTA and CDR2 is FQGNSA in the germline V gene. V shed 1 base, J shed 2 bases, and the junction held 2 bases outside the gene matches. DNA of the CDR3: TGTGCCAGCAGCTTAGTAACTAGCGGGGCCTACGAGCAGTACTTC. It encodes CASSLVTSGAYEQYF.

CDR3 bases: TGCAGCCCTCTCCGACTAGCGGTCACAGATACGCAGTATTTT. Its translation is CSPLRLAVTDTQYF. The chain carries TRBV29-1 and TRBJ2-3; 9 bases fit TRBD2. The CDR3 consists of 14 residues. The germline V gene has CDR1 SQVTM and CDR2 ANQGSEA. The J segment lost 2 bases and the V segment lost 8 bases, leaving 8 bases of the junction unmatched.

The V and J genes are TRBV9 and TRBJ1-3, with a tentative D call TRBD1 (6 bases). The V end lost 4 bases, the J end lost 0 bases, and 14 bases lay between the germline ends. Germline CDR1 is SGDLS and CDR2 is YYNGEE. This CDR3 has 16 residues. CDR3 region: CASSLGGESSGNTIYF. The CDR3 DNA sequence: TGTGCCAGCAGCCTAGGGGGGGAGAGCTCTGGAAACACCATATATTTT. Full variable domain (remainder filled in from reference TRBV9 and TRBJ1-3): DSGVTQTPKHLITATGQRVTLRCSPRSGDLSVYWYQQSLDQGLQFLIQYYNGEERAKGNILERFSAQQFPDLHSELNLSSLELGDSALYFCASSLGGESSGNTIYFGEGSWLTVV.